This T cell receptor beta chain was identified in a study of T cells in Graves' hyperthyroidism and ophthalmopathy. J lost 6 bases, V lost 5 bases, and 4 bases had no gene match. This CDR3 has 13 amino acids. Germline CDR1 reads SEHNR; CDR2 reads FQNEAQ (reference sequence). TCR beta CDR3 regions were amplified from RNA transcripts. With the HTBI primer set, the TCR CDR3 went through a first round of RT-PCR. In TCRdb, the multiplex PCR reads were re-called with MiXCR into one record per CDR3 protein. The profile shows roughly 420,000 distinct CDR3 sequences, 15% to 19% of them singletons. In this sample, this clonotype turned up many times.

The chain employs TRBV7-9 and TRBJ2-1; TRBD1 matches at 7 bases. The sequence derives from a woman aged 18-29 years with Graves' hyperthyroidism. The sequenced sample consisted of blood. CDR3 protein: CASSTRQGNEQFF. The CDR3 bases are TGTGCCAGCAGCACCCGACAGGGCAATGAGCAGTTCTTC.